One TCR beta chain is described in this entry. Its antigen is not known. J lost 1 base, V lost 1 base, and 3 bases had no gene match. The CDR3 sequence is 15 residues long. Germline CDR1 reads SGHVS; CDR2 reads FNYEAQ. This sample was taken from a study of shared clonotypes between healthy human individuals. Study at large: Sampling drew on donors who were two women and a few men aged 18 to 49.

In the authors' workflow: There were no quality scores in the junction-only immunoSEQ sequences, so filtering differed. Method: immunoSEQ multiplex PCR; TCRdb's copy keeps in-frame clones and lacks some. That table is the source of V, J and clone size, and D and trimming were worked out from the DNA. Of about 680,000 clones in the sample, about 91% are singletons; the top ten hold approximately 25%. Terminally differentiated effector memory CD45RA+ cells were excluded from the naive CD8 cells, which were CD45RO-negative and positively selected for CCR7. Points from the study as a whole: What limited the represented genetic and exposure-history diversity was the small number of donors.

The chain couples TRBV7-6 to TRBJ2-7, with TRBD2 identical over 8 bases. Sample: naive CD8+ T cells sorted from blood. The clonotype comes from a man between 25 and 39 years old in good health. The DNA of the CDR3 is TGTGCCAGCAGCTTAGAGCCTAGCGGGTCCTACGAGCAGTACTTC. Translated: CASSLEPSGSYEQYF.